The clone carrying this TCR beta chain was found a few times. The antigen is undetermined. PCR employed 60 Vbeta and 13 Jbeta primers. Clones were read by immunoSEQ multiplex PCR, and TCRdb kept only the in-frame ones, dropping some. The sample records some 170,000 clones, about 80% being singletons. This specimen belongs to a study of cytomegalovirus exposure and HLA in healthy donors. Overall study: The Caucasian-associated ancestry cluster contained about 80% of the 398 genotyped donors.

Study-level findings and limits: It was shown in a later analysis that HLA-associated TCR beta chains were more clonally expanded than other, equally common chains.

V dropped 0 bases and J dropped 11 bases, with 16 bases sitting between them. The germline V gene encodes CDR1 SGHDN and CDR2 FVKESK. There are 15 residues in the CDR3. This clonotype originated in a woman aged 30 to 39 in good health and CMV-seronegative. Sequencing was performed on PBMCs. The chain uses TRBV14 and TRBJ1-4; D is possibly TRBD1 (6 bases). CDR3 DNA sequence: TGTGCCAGCAGCCAAGATCTATCACAGGGTCGGAAACTGTTTTTT. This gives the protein CASSQDLSQGRKLFF.